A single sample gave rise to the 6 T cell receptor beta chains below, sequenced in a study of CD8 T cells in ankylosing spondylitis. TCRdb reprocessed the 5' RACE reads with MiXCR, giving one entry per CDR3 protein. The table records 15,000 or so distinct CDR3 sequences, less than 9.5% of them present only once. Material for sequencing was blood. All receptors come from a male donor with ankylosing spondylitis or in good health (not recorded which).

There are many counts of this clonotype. The CDR3 nucleotides read TGTGCCAGCAGCTATTCCGGGACAGGGCGCTACGAGCAGTACGTC. Its translation is CASSYSGTGRYEQYV. V and J are TRBV12-3 or TRBV12-4 and TRBJ2-7; 9 bases map to TRBD1. The junction had 9 bases not matched to a gene; V was cut back by 6 bases and J by 3 bases. The CDR3 has 15 amino acids.

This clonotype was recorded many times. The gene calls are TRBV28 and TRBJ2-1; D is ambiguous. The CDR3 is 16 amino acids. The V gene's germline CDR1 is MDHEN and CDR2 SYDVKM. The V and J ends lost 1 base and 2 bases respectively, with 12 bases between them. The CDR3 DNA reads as TGTGCCAGCAGTTTATTACCCCCTGGGGCCTACAATGAGCAGTTCTTC. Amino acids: CASSLLPPGAYNEQFF.

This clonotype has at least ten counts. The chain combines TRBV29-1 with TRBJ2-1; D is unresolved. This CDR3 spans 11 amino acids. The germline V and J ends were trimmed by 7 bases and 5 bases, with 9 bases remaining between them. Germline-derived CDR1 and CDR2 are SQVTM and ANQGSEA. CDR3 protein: CSASKDNEQFF. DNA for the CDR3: TGCAGCGCCAGCAAAGACAATGAGCAGTTCTTC.

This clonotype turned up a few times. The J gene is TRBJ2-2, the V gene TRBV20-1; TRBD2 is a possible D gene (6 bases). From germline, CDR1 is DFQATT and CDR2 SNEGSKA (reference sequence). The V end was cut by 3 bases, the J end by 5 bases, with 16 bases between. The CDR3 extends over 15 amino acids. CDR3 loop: CSASGGLPRTGELFF. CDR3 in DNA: TGCAGTGCTAGCGGGGGACTGCCGCGAACCGGGGAGCTGTTTTTT.

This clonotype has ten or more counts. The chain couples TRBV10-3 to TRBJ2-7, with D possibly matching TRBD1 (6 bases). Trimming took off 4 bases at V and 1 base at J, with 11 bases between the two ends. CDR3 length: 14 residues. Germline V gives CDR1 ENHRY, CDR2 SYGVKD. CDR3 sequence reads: CAISGQDDSYEQYF. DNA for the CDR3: TGTGCCATCAGTGGACAGGATGATTCCTACGAGCAGTACTTC.

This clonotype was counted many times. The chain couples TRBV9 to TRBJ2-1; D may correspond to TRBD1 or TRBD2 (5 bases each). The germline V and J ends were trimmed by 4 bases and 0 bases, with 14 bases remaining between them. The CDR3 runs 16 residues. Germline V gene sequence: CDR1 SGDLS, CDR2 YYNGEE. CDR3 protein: CASSPRGLSSYNEQFF. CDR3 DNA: TGTGCCAGCAGCCCCCGGGGCCTCAGCTCCTACAATGAGCAGTTCTTC.